This is a list of T cell receptor beta chains from one sample in a study of shared clonotypes between healthy human individuals. Sequencing was performed with immunoSEQ multiplex PCR; in TCRdb, only in-frame clones are kept and a portion is missing. In the table there are around 95,000 clones, roughly 69% of which are singletons. What was sequenced was memory CD8+ T cells sorted from blood. Receptor source: a man aged 30 to 39 in good health. Each CDR3 is given with its conserved first and last residue. D genes are given only for firm matches. Size tells how often a clone was seen (once, few, many) or the class of an expanded clone, and some rows leave it out.

D gene: TRBD1
J gene: TRBJ2-7
V gene: TRBV11-2
CDR3 length: 14
clone size: -
CDR3 DNA: TGTGCCAGCAGCATCTTACAGGGGGCGAGGGAGCAGTACTTC
CDR3 protein: CASSILQGAREQYF

D gene: -
J gene: TRBJ2-5
V gene: TRBV27
CDR3 length: 14
clone size: once
CDR3 DNA: TGTGCCAGCAGTCCCTACACTTTCCAAGAGACCCAGTACTTC
CDR3 protein: CASSPYTFQETQYF

D gene: -
J gene: TRBJ1-2
V gene: TRBV2
CDR3 length: 15
clone size: -
CDR3 DNA: TGTGCCAGCAGTGAGGCCCTCACCTCATACTATGGCTACACCTTC
CDR3 protein: CASSEALTSYYGYTF

D gene: -
J gene: TRBJ1-5
V gene: TRBV5-4
CDR3 length: 14
clone size: few
CDR3 DNA: TGTGCCAGCAGACTCTGGGGCGGCAATCAGCCCCAGCATTTT
CDR3 protein: CASRLWGGNQPQHF

D gene: TRBD2
J gene: TRBJ2-1
V gene: TRBV5-1
CDR3 length: 19
clone size: -
CDR3 DNA: TGCGCCAGCAGTAGGACTAGCGGGAGTTTACCCCGCTTAGACAATGAGCAGTTCTTC
CDR3 protein: CASSRTSGSLPRLDNEQFF

D gene: TRBD2
J gene: TRBJ2-5
V gene: TRBV13
CDR3 length: 16
clone size: many
CDR3 DNA: TGTGCCAGCAGCTCCTCGGCGGGAGGCCCACAAGAGACCCAGTACTTC
CDR3 protein: CASSSSAGGPQETQYF

D gene: TRBD1
J gene: TRBJ2-3
V gene: TRBV28
CDR3 length: 19
clone size: -
CDR3 DNA: TGTGCCAGCAGCCTTTTGGGGCGATGGGGACAGAGAACAGGGGATACGCAGTATTTT
CDR3 protein: CASSLLGRWGQRTGDTQYF

D gene: -
J gene: TRBJ1-2
V gene: TRBV2
CDR3 length: 14
clone size: -
CDR3 DNA: TGTGCCAGCAGTATCGGGCCCGGGCGCTATGGCTACACCTTC
CDR3 protein: CASSIGPGRYGYTF

D gene: TRBD2
J gene: TRBJ2-2
V gene: TRBV4-3
CDR3 length: 18
clone size: many
CDR3 DNA: TGCGCCAGCAGCCACGGGACTAGCGGAGACCGAAACACCGGGGAGCTGTTTTTT
CDR3 protein: CASSHGTSGDRNTGELFF

D gene: TRBD2
J gene: TRBJ2-1
V gene: TRBV5-1
CDR3 length: 15
clone size: few
CDR3 DNA: TGCGCCAGCAGCCCGGGGGGGGTCGGAGCGGGTGAGCAGTTCTTC
CDR3 protein: CASSPGGVGAGEQFF

D gene: -
J gene: TRBJ1-2
V gene: TRBV7-9
CDR3 length: 15
clone size: once
CDR3 DNA: TGTGCCAGCAGCCGAGCTCCGGGACCTTCCTATGGCTACACCTTC
CDR3 protein: CASSRAPGPSYGYTF

D gene: -
J gene: TRBJ2-1
V gene: TRBV7-1
CDR3 length: 15
clone size: -
CDR3 DNA: TGTGCCAGCAGCCCTGGGGGGATACGTTTGCATGAGCAGTTCTTC
CDR3 protein: CASSPGGIRLHEQFF

D gene: TRBD1
J gene: TRBJ1-5
V gene: TRBV28
CDR3 length: 17
clone size: -
CDR3 DNA: TGTGCCAGCAGTACGCCGGACAGGGGGTACGGCAATCAGCCCCAGCATTTT
CDR3 protein: CASSTPDRGYGNQPQHF

D gene: -
J gene: TRBJ2-7
V gene: TRBV11-2
CDR3 length: 13
clone size: -
CDR3 DNA: TGTGCCAGCGGCATCATCCCGACAGACGAGCAGTACTTC
CDR3 protein: CASGIIPTDEQYF

D gene: TRBD1
J gene: TRBJ2-7
V gene: TRBV30
CDR3 length: 14
clone size: many
CDR3 DNA: TGTGCCTGGAGTAGGGACAGGGGTCCCTACGAGCAGTACTTC
CDR3 protein: CAWSRDRGPYEQYF

D gene: -
J gene: TRBJ2-1
V gene: TRBV20-1
CDR3 length: 10
clone size: -
CDR3 DNA: TGCAGTGCTAGCATGTATGAGCAGTTCTTC
CDR3 protein: CSASMYEQFF

D gene: -
J gene: TRBJ1-2
V gene: TRBV7-3
CDR3 length: 15
clone size: few
CDR3 DNA: TGTGCCAGCAGCGGTAGAGTTTCCGGCGACTATGGCTACACCTTC
CDR3 protein: CASSGRVSGDYGYTF

D gene: TRBD2
J gene: TRBJ2-7
V gene: TRBV7-2
CDR3 length: 13
clone size: -
CDR3 DNA: TGTGCCAGCAGCCCCTCGGGGGGATACGAGCAGTACTTC
CDR3 protein: CASSPSGGYEQYF

D gene: -
J gene: TRBJ2-7
V gene: TRBV4-3
CDR3 length: 16
clone size: -
CDR3 DNA: TGCGCCAGCAGCCAGTACCCCGGGACACCGGTGAACGAGCAGTACTTC
CDR3 protein: CASSQYPGTPVNEQYF

D gene: TRBD1
J gene: TRBJ2-7
V gene: TRBV7-2
CDR3 length: 14
clone size: -
CDR3 DNA: TGTGCCAGCAAATTCGGGACAGGGCCCTACGAGCAGTACTTC
CDR3 protein: CASKFGTGPYEQYF

D gene: -
J gene: TRBJ2-7
V gene: TRBV5-6
CDR3 length: 11
clone size: -
CDR3 DNA: TGTGCCAGCAGCCAAACCGGAGAGCAGTACTTC
CDR3 protein: CASSQTGEQYF

D gene: TRBD2
J gene: TRBJ2-1
V gene: TRBV7-3
CDR3 length: 15
clone size: -
CDR3 DNA: TGTGCCAGCAGCTCCACTAGCGTAAAGAACAATGAGCAGTTCTTC
CDR3 protein: CASSSTSVKNNEQFF

D gene: -
J gene: TRBJ2-6
V gene: TRBV4-3
CDR3 length: 17
clone size: few
CDR3 DNA: TGCGCCAGCAGCCAACACACCGGTGGATCTGGGGCCAACGTCCTGACTTTC
CDR3 protein: CASSQHTGGSGANVLTF

D gene: TRBD1
J gene: TRBJ2-1
V gene: TRBV7-9
CDR3 length: 15
clone size: once
CDR3 DNA: TGTGCCAGCAGCCCCTGGGGACAGCTCAACAATGAGCAGTTCTTC
CDR3 protein: CASSPWGQLNNEQFF

D gene: TRBD1
J gene: TRBJ1-5
V gene: TRBV2
CDR3 length: 15
clone size: -
CDR3 DNA: TGTGCCAGCAGTAATGAGAGACAGGGACATCAGCCCCAGCATTTT
CDR3 protein: CASSNERQGHQPQHF

D gene: -
J gene: TRBJ2-1
V gene: TRBV27
CDR3 length: 14
clone size: -
CDR3 DNA: TGTGCCAGCAGTTTCCAAGTAAATAACAATGAGCAGTTCTTC
CDR3 protein: CASSFQVNNNEQFF

D gene: -
J gene: TRBJ1-5
V gene: TRBV4-3
CDR3 length: 15
clone size: few
CDR3 DNA: TGCGCCAGCAGCCAAGATCAGGGTGCGGATCAGCCCCAGCATTTT
CDR3 protein: CASSQDQGADQPQHF

D gene: TRBD2
J gene: TRBJ2-1
V gene: TRBV11-2
CDR3 length: 16
clone size: -
CDR3 DNA: TGTGCCAGCAGCTCCCTGACTAGCGGGAAAGGTCGTGAGCAGTTCTTC
CDR3 protein: CASSSLTSGKGREQFF

D gene: -
J gene: TRBJ2-1
V gene: TRBV7-9
CDR3 length: 15
clone size: -
CDR3 DNA: TGTGCCAGCAGCTTAGCGCTAGGGACCTACAATGAGCAGTTCTTC
CDR3 protein: CASSLALGTYNEQFF

D gene: -
J gene: TRBJ1-2
V gene: TRBV2
CDR3 length: 15
clone size: few
CDR3 DNA: TGTGCCAGCAAGGTGTTGGATGGAGGGTTCTTCGGCTACACCTTC
CDR3 protein: CASKVLDGGFFGYTF

D gene: TRBD1
J gene: TRBJ1-2
V gene: TRBV10-2
CDR3 length: 18
clone size: -
CDR3 DNA: TGCGCCAGCAGTGAGACCCAGGCCGGGACAGGGGTTATTGATGGCTACACCTTC
CDR3 protein: CASSETQAGTGVIDGYTF

D gene: -
J gene: TRBJ2-5
V gene: TRBV7-9
CDR3 length: 13
clone size: -
CDR3 DNA: TGTGTCAGCAGCTTAGACAGAGAAGAGACCCAGTACTTC
CDR3 protein: CVSSLDREETQYF

D gene: -
J gene: TRBJ1-2
V gene: TRBV4-3
CDR3 length: 16
clone size: few
CDR3 DNA: TGCGCCAGCAGCCAAAGCAGTAAGTGGACGGCTTATGGCTACACCTTC
CDR3 protein: CASSQSSKWTAYGYTF

D gene: TRBD2
J gene: TRBJ2-5
V gene: TRBV7-2
CDR3 length: 15
clone size: -
CDR3 DNA: TGTGCCAGCAGCTCCGGGACTAGACACCAAGAGACCCAGTACTTC
CDR3 protein: CASSSGTRHQETQYF

D gene: -
J gene: TRBJ1-1
V gene: TRBV5-6
CDR3 length: 15
clone size: -
CDR3 DNA: TGTGCCAGCCGCACTCCTAAGGACCGCCCCACTGAAGCTTTCTTT
CDR3 protein: CASRTPKDRPTEAFF

D gene: -
J gene: TRBJ2-7
V gene: TRBV29-1
CDR3 length: 12
clone size: -
CDR3 DNA: TGCAGCGTTGTACCCTCTGCAGGGGAGCAGTACTTC
CDR3 protein: CSVVPSAGEQYF

D gene: TRBD2
J gene: TRBJ2-7
V gene: TRBV11-2
CDR3 length: 15
clone size: once
CDR3 DNA: TGTGCCAGCAGCTCTTATGCGGGACTAGGGTACGAGCAGTACTTC
CDR3 protein: CASSSYAGLGYEQYF

D gene: -
J gene: TRBJ2-1
V gene: TRBV11-2
CDR3 length: 15
clone size: -
CDR3 DNA: TGTGCCAGCAGCTTCGGAGGCAGGGCCTACAATGAGCAGTTCTTC
CDR3 protein: CASSFGGRAYNEQFF

D gene: TRBD2
J gene: TRBJ2-3
V gene: TRBV7-8
CDR3 length: 16
clone size: -
CDR3 DNA: TGTGCCAGCAGCCGACCCAACGAGCGGGAGATAGATACGCAGTATTTT
CDR3 protein: CASSRPNEREIDTQYF

D gene: -
J gene: TRBJ2-5
V gene: TRBV7-6
CDR3 length: 17
clone size: -
CDR3 DNA: TGTGCCAGCAGCTTAGAGGTTTGGGTGCCCTCCGGTGAGACCCAGTACTTC
CDR3 protein: CASSLEVWVPSGETQYF

D gene: -
J gene: TRBJ2-3
V gene: TRBV10-1
CDR3 length: 14
clone size: -
CDR3 DNA: TGCGCCAGCAGTGATGGGGGAGCTGGGTATACGCAGTATTTT
CDR3 protein: CASSDGGAGYTQYF

D gene: -
J gene: TRBJ2-2
V gene: TRBV30
CDR3 length: 15
clone size: -
CDR3 DNA: TGTGCCTGGAGTTCCTTCGACAGGAACACCGGGGAGCTGTTTTTT
CDR3 protein: CAWSSFDRNTGELFF

D gene: -
J gene: TRBJ2-5
V gene: TRBV29-1
CDR3 length: 14
clone size: -
CDR3 DNA: TGCAGCGTTGAGGTGGCGGGCATATTGGAGACCCAGTACTTC
CDR3 protein: CSVEVAGILETQYF

D gene: -
J gene: TRBJ2-1
V gene: TRBV7-2
CDR3 length: 12
clone size: -
CDR3 DNA: TGTGCCAGCAGCTTAATAGGGGGTGAGCAGTTCTTC
CDR3 protein: CASSLIGGEQFF

D gene: -
J gene: TRBJ2-7
V gene: TRBV28
CDR3 length: 13
clone size: -
CDR3 DNA: TGTGCCAGCAGGGGGCTGCATTTCTACGAGCAGTACTTC
CDR3 protein: CASRGLHFYEQYF

D gene: -
J gene: TRBJ2-1
V gene: TRBV25-1
CDR3 length: 18
clone size: -
CDR3 DNA: TGTGCCAGCAGTGAATTTGGCCAAGTTCCGGGGATTTACAATGAGCAGTTCTTC
CDR3 protein: CASSEFGQVPGIYNEQFF

D gene: TRBD1
J gene: TRBJ2-3
V gene: TRBV25-1
CDR3 length: 16
clone size: once
CDR3 DNA: TGTGCCAGCAGTCCCCCCCGGACAGGGGGCGCAGATACGCAGTATTTT
CDR3 protein: CASSPPRTGGADTQYF

D gene: -
J gene: TRBJ2-7
V gene: TRBV10-2
CDR3 length: 16
clone size: few
CDR3 DNA: TGCGCCAGCAGTGAGACCTCCTCCCGAGGCCCCTACGAGCAGTACTTC
CDR3 protein: CASSETSSRGPYEQYF

D gene: TRBD2
J gene: TRBJ2-4
V gene: TRBV7-9
CDR3 length: 17
clone size: -
CDR3 DNA: TGTGCCAGCAGCTTAGGCTCTAGCGGGAGGACCAAAAACATTCAGTACTTC
CDR3 protein: CASSLGSSGRTKNIQYF

D gene: -
J gene: TRBJ1-5
V gene: TRBV21-1
CDR3 length: 14
clone size: -
CDR3 DNA: TGTGCCAGCAGCAAAAGCGGACCAAATCAGCCCCAGCATTTT
CDR3 protein: CASSKSGPNQPQHF

D gene: TRBD2
J gene: TRBJ2-1
V gene: TRBV5-8
CDR3 length: 18
clone size: -
CDR3 DNA: TGTGCCAGCAGCCCATGGACTAGCGGGAGAAGGTTTAACAATGAGCAGTTCTTC
CDR3 protein: CASSPWTSGRRFNNEQFF

D gene: TRBD1
J gene: TRBJ2-3
V gene: TRBV7-9
CDR3 length: 17
clone size: many
CDR3 DNA: TGTGCCAGCAGCTACTGGGACAGGGAAACCGGCACAGATACGCAGTATTTT
CDR3 protein: CASSYWDRETGTDTQYF

D gene: -
J gene: TRBJ2-6
V gene: TRBV7-9
CDR3 length: 12
clone size: -
CDR3 DNA: TGTGCCAGCCCCTCTGGGGCCAACGTCCTGACTTTC
CDR3 protein: CASPSGANVLTF

D gene: -
J gene: TRBJ2-3
V gene: TRBV27
CDR3 length: 16
clone size: -
CDR3 DNA: TGTGCCAGCAGTTTACACCTCGATCGCTACACAGATACGCAGTATTTT
CDR3 protein: CASSLHLDRYTDTQYF

D gene: TRBD2
J gene: TRBJ2-7
V gene: TRBV6-1
CDR3 length: 15
clone size: -
CDR3 DNA: TGTGCCAGCAGTGAGGTATCGGGGGGGAACTACGAGCAGTACTTC
CDR3 protein: CASSEVSGGNYEQYF

D gene: -
J gene: TRBJ2-2
V gene: TRBV5-4
CDR3 length: 18
clone size: -
CDR3 DNA: TGTGCCAGCAGCTTGCTGGGGCCAGGACCCCTAGAGACCGGGGAGCTGTTTTTT
CDR3 protein: CASSLLGPGPLETGELFF

D gene: TRBD2
J gene: TRBJ2-7
V gene: TRBV28
CDR3 length: 12
clone size: -
CDR3 DNA: TGTGCCAGCAGTCTAGCGGGAGGGCAGCAGTACTTC
CDR3 protein: CASSLAGGQQYF

D gene: TRBD1
J gene: TRBJ1-4
V gene: TRBV5-1
CDR3 length: 15
clone size: -
CDR3 DNA: TGCGCCAGCAGCTTGAACACAGGGGGCGATGAAAAACTGTTTTTT
CDR3 protein: CASSLNTGGDEKLFF

D gene: -
J gene: TRBJ2-3
V gene: TRBV7-2
CDR3 length: 16
clone size: -
CDR3 DNA: TGTGCCAGCACCCCTTCCGCGGCACAGAACACAGATACGCAGTATTTT
CDR3 protein: CASTPSAAQNTDTQYF